This TCR beta chain came from a study of blood T cell repertoires in COVID-19. The wider study: Donors in the United States, Italy and Spain gave samples during acute or convalescent COVID-19. PBMCs, B-cell-depleted T cells, or T cells provided the cDNA or gDNA that made up the material.

Study processing details: Reference gene primer amplification gave estimated nucleated cell counts. Assay used: immunoSEQ multiplex PCR; TCRdb lists only in-frame clones, some missing. V and J calls plus clone size are reproduced from that table; the DNA served to infer D and trimming. The sample includes about 330,000 clones, approximately 85% of them seen just once. V dropped 4 bases and J dropped 7; count of bases not matched to a gene: 5. This CDR3 is built from 15 residues. CDR1 is LGHDT, CDR2 YNNKEL, per germline (reference sequence). The chain recombines TRBV3-1 (or the pseudogene TRBV3-2) with TRBJ1-6, with TRBD1 matching 9 bases. The clonotype originates from a woman aged 50 to 65 with acute or convalescent COVID-19. The specimen sequenced was peripheral blood. The CDR3 loop is CASSLPGQGNSPLHF. CDR3 DNA sequence: TGTGCCAGCAGCCTCCCCGGACAGGGGAATTCACCCCTCCACTTT.